This TCR beta chain is drawn from a study of OX40 agonist ivuxolimab in advanced cancers. Background on the study: Subjects had a mean age of roughly 57 years, with a range of roughly 23 to 80; approximately 83% were male.

TCRdb keeps only in-frame clones here, not all; method: immunoSEQ multiplex PCR. This sample has more than 55,000 clones, with 88% found just once. The TCR sequence derives from an adult with an advanced solid tumor such as melanoma, head and neck, liver or kidney cancer. The material was CD4+ or CD8+ T cells sorted from blood, obtained in a trial of the OX40 agonist ivuxolimab.

This CDR3 reads CASSYSRLAGTYEQYF. CDR3 DNA: TGTGCCAGCAGTTACTCTCGACTAGCGGGAACCTACGAGCAGTACTTC. The chain employs TRBV6-5 and TRBJ2-7; 11 bases map to TRBD2. Germline-derived CDR1 and CDR2 are MNHEY and SVGAGI. The CDR3 is made up of 16 amino acids. The V and J ends lost 0 bases and 2 bases, in that order; junction bases with no gene match: 3.